This T cell receptor (beta chain) was captured in a study of blood T cell repertoires in COVID-19. Study-wide background: Acute and convalescent COVID-19 specimens originated in the United States, Italy and Spain. Sources were T cells, B-cell-depleted T cells, or PBMCs; the material itself was cDNA or gDNA.

Methods used by the authors: For nucleated cells, counts were estimated from reference gene primer amplification. Measured with immunoSEQ multiplex PCR; TCRdb has only the in-frame clones, and not every one. The V and J calls and clone size are taken from that table; D and trimming were inferred from the DNA. The top ten clones hold 20% of a sample with a few hundred thousand clones, around four fifths of them seen once. This CDR3 is 18 amino acids long. V lost 7 bases to trimming and J lost 0 bases, with 22 bases between them. In germline, CDR1 is LGHDT, CDR2 YNNKEL (reference sequence). The specimen sequenced was peripheral blood. This sequence joins TRBV3-1 (or the pseudogene TRBV3-2) and TRBJ1-3; D is uncertain. This TCR derives from a man aged 25-45 years with active or convalescent COVID-19. CDR3 in amino acids: CASIVYPQANSSGNTIYF. The CDR3 DNA reads TGTGCCAGCATAGTGTATCCCCAGGCGAATTCCTCTGGAAACACCATATATTTT.